This T cell receptor beta chain stems from a study of T cell clonotyping in hematopoietic cell transplantation. Whole-study results and caveats: After transplant, recipient diversity fell while pathologically expanded clonotypes grew through day 180.

Germline assignment: CDR1 LNHDA and CDR2 SQIVND (reference sequence). Trimming took 6 bases from V and 4 from J, leaving 19 bases between them. The CDR3 has 15 residues. About this clone itself: Antigen: not known.

Profiled with immunoSEQ multiplex PCR; TCRdb holds only in-frame clones, not every one. Among approximately 13,000 clones listed, around 97% were seen once. This sequence was found in a female patient aged 45-60 years who had an allogeneic stem cell transplant from an unrelated donor, so T cells may come from the graft donor. Some clones in this sample may be carry-over from other donors' samples. This chain connects TRBV19 to TRBJ2-7; no firm D call. Sequenced here: peripheral blood mononuclear cells, sampled 30 days after allogeneic stem cell transplant. The CDR3 coding sequence is TGTGCCAGTAGAGGGTCGTCGGAAGGTGAATACGAGCAGTACTTC. It is translated as CASRGSSEGEYEQYF. The whole variable domain, remainder taken from reference TRBV19 and TRBJ2-7, is DGGITQSPKYLFRKEGQNVTLSCEQNLNHDAMYWYRQDPGQGLRLIYYSQIVNDFQKGDIAEGYSVSREKKESFPLTVTSAQKNPTAFYLCASRGSSEGEYEQYFGPGTRLTVT.